The clone carrying this TCR beta chain was detected a few times. This record belongs to a study of beta chain features in type 1 diabetes. TCRB transcripts that were expressed got sequenced, as all of the isolated RNA had been reverse transcribed. Profiled with immunoSEQ multiplex PCR; TCRdb holds only in-frame clones, not every one. The sample gives about 150,000 clones, around 10% of which show up once; roughly 2% is in the top ten. The CDR3 loop spans 16 amino acids. The germline V gene encodes CDR1 SGHRS and CDR2 YFSETQ. V was pared by 3 bases and J by 0 bases, with 10 bases between. The sequencing input was central memory CD4+ T cells from blood. The genes are TRBV5-1 and TRBJ2-6; D is possibly TRBD1 (5 bases). This TCR was sampled from a man aged 18 to 29 in good health. The CDR3 loop is CASSSQGGSGANVLTF. In DNA, the CDR3 is TGCGCCAGCAGCTCCCAGGGTGGCTCTGGGGCCAACGTCCTGACTTTC.